This T cell receptor beta chain was captured by sequencing in a study of T cells in Graves' hyperthyroidism and ophthalmopathy. The TCR beta CDR3 regions underwent amplification using RNA transcripts as the source. The HTBI primer set drove a first-round RT-PCR of the TCR CDR3. TCRdb independently ran MiXCR on the multiplex PCR reads; one entry per CDR3 protein. The repertoire holds about 480,000 distinct CDR3 sequences, approximately 15% seen once, with less than 20% in the top ten. Study outcomes and limitations: A model built on 13 V-J features separated ophthalmopathy from stable hyperthyroidism. Also found in blood were most expanded thyroid clonotypes above 0.001.

Patients were excluded because of uncontrolled infection, other autoimmune disease, pregnancy or lactation. Clinical symptoms, serum thyroxine and TRAb, thyroid ultrasound and orbital computed tomography together formed the diagnostic basis. The CDR3 sequence is 14 residues long. Trimming stripped 7 bases from V and 0 bases from J, with 10 bases between. This clonotype occurred many times. Its antigen remains unidentified. The rearrangement joins TRBV12-3 or TRBV12-4 to TRBJ2-1, with D possibly being TRBD2 (5 bases). The sample was blood. The clonotype originates from a woman between 18 and 29 years old with Graves' hyperthyroidism. CDR3 region: CASKGLYSYNEQFF. The CDR3, as DNA: TGTGCCAGCAAAGGACTCTACTCCTACAATGAGCAGTTCTTC.